This T cell receptor beta chain was profiled in a study of T cell repertoires in cytomegalovirus infection. Turning to the study itself: Indications came from public TCR beta signatures; they pointed to CMV infection and to a matching HLA type. Study findings and constraints: Carriage of CMV together with the relevant HLA was identifiable through cumulative public TCR beta family frequency. CMV-specific TCR beta clonotypes restricted by HLA-C dominated the ex vivo response.

MiXCR was run by TCRdb on the reads, yielding one entry per CDR3 protein. Here the sample spans roughly 500,000 distinct CDR3 sequences, 16% being singletons. In the case of this clonotype: Its specificity is unknown.

This CDR3 is 14 amino acids long. The J segment lost 5 bases and the V segment lost 3 bases, leaving 3 bases of the junction unmatched. Germline V gives CDR1 SGHVS, CDR2 FQNEAQ. The V and J genes are TRBV7-8 and TRBJ2-1; 8 positions agree with TRBD2. The TCR was taken from a human donor in good health (CMV status not recorded). Some clones in this sample may be carry-over from other donors' samples. Sequencing was carried out using CD8+ T cells from PBMCs. In DNA, the CDR3 is TGTGCCAGCAGCTTTCCGGGACTAGACAATGAGCAGTTCTTC. It encodes CASSFPGLDNEQFF.